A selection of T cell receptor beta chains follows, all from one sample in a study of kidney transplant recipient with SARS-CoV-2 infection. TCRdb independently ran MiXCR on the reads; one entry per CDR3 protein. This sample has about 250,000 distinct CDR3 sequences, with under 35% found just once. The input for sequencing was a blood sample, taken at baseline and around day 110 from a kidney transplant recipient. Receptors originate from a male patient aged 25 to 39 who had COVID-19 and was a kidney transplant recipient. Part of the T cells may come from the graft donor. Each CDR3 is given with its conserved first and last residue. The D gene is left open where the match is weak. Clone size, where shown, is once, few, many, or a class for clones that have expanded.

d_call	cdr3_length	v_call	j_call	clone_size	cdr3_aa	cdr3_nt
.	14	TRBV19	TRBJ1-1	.	CASSRLGAGTEAFF	TGTGCCAGTAGTCGATTGGGGGCAGGCACTGAAGCTTTCTTT
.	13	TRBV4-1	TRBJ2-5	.	CASSRQGREAQYF	TGCGCCAGCAGCCGACAGGGGAGGGAGGCCCAGTACTTC
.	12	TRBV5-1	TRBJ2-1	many	CASREAGDEQFF	TGCGCCAGCAGGGAGGCCGGGGATGAGCAGTTCTTC
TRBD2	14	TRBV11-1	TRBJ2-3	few	CASSYGLAGGHVYF	TGTGCCAGCAGCTACGGACTAGCGGGGGGCCACGTATATTTT
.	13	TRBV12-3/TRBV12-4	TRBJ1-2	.	CAGSFPGRDGYTF	TGTGCCGGCAGTTTCCCGGGGAGGGATGGCTACACCTTC
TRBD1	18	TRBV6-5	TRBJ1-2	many	CASSYDNIPGTGENGYTF	TGTGCCAGCAGTTACGACAACATCCCCGGGACAGGGGAGAATGGCTACACCTTC
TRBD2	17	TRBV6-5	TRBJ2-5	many	CASTIKLAGGGGETQYF	TGTGCCAGCACGATTAAACTAGCGGGAGGGGGTGGAGAGACCCAGTACTTC
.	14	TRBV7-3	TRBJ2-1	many	CASSFNAGYNEQFF	TGTGCCAGCAGCTTCAATGCGGGTTACAATGAGCAGTTCTTC
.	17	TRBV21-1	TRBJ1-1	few	CASRPFVSYTIRTEAFF	TGTGCCAGCAGGCCGTTCGTTAGCTACACAATTCGCACTGAAGCTTTCTTT
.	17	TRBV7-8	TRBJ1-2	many	CASSVSRFTRKTYGYTF	TGTGCCAGCAGCGTTTCGAGGTTTACCCGAAAGACCTATGGCTACACCTTC
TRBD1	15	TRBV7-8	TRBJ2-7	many	CASSSRDRGGYEQYF	TGTGCCAGCAGCTCCCGGGACAGGGGCGGATACGAGCAGTACTTC
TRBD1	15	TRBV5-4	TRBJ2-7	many	CASSLAQGVRYEQYF	TGTGCCAGCAGCTTGGCACAGGGGGTTCGCTACGAGCAGTACTTC
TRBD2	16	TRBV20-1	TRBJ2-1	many	CSASSSGRGTYNEQFF	TGCAGTGCTAGCTCTAGCGGGAGGGGTACCTACAATGAGCAGTTCTTC
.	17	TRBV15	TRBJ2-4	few	CATSRVRAGAAKNIQYF	TGTGCCACCAGCAGAGTTAGGGCGGGGGCGGCCAAAAACATTCAGTACTTC
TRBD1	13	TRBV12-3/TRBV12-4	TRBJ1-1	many	CASSYRGSTEAFF	TGTGCCAGCAGTTACAGGGGTAGCACTGAAGCTTTCTTT
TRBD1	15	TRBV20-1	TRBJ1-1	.	CSARESGGRNTEAFF	TGCAGTGCTAGAGAGTCAGGGGGTCGGAACACTGAAGCTTTCTTT
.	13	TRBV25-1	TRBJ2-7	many	CASSPLSVYEQYF	TGTGCCAGCAGTCCGCTGTCCGTCTACGAGCAGTACTTC
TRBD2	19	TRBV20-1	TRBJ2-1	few	CSASTSVAGDLNSYNEQFF	TGCAGTGCTAGTACCTCGGTCGCGGGAGACCTTAACTCCTACAATGAGCAGTTCTTC
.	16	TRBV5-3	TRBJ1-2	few	CARQLVVVRKTYGYTF	TGTGCCAGACAACTTGTAGTGGTGAGAAAGACCTATGGCTACACCTTC
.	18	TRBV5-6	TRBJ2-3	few	CASRIGRWGSTSTDTQYF	TGTGCCAGCAGAATTGGGAGGTGGGGATCAACTAGCACAGATACGCAGTATTTT
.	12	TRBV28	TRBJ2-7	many	CASGRYSYEQYF	TGTGCCAGCGGGAGATACTCCTACGAGCAGTACTTC
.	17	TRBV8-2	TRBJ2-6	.	CGISNRITQSRANVLTF	TGTGGCATAAGTAACAGGATAACACAAAGTCGGGCCAACGTCCTGACTTTC